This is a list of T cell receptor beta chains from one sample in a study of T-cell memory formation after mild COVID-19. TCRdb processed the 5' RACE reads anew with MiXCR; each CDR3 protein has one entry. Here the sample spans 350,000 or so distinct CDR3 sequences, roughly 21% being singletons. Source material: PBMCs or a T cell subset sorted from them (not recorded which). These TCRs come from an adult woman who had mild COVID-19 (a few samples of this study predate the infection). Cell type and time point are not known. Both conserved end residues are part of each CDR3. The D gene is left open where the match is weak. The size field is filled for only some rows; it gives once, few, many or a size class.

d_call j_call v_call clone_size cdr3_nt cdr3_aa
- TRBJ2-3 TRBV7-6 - TGTGCCAGCAGCCCGGGGGCTATCCTTTTTGTCGGCACAGATACGCAGTATTTT CASSPGAILFVGTDTQYF
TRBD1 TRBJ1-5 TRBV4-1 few TGCGCCAGCAGCCAGGCCGGGACAGCTTATAGCAATCAGCCCCAGCATTTT CASSQAGTAYSNQPQHF
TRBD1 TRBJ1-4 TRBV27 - TGTGCCAGCAGTCCGGGACAGACATTAACTAATGAAAAACTGTTTTTT CASSPGQTLTNEKLFF
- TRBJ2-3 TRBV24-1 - TGTGCCACCAGTGATTTGGTGGACAGCACAGATACGCAGTATTTT CATSDLVDSTDTQYF
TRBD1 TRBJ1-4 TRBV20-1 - TGCAGTGTCCCACAGGGGGCTAATGAAAAACTGTTTTTT CSVPQGANEKLFF
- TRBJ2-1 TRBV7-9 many TGTGCCAGCAGCTTAGGGTCTGAGCAGTTCTTC CASSLGSEQFF
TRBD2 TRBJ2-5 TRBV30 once TGTGCCTGGAGTAGCGGGGGGGCCGAGGGAGAGACCCAGTACTTC CAWSSGGAEGETQYF
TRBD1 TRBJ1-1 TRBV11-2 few TGTGCCAGCAGCTGGCACAGGGGAACCACTGAAGCTTTCTTT CASSWHRGTTEAFF
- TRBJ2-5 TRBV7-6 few TGTGCCAGCTTTTGGGAGACCCAGTACTTC CASFWETQYF
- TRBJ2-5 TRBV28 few TGTGCCAGCAGTTTACTCAATCACCAGTACTTC CASSLLNHQYF
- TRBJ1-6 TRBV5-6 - TGTGCCAGCAGTAATGGCGATTTATCGAATTCACCCCTCCACTTT CASSNGDLSNSPLHF
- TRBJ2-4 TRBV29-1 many TGCAGCGTTGGGGCCGCCACTATCTTGGGAAACATTCAGTACTTC CSVGAATILGNIQYF
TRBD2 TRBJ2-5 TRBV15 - TGTGCCACCAGCAGATATGGGACTAGCGGGAAAGCAGAGACCCAGTACTTC CATSRYGTSGKAETQYF
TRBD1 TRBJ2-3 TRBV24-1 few TGTGCCACCAGTGACTTAAGCCGGACAGGGTCAGATACGCAGTATTTT CATSDLSRTGSDTQYF
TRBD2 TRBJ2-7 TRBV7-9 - TGTGCCGGCAGCTCATTACTAGCGGGAAACCACGAGCAGTACTTC CAGSSLLAGNHEQYF
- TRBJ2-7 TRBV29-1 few TGCAGCGTTAGAGGGGGAGAGGGCTACGAGCAGTACTTC CSVRGGEGYEQYF
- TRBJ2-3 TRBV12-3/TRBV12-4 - TGTGCCAGCAGTCAGACTGTCTTGGGGGCGCAGTATTTT CASSQTVLGAQYF
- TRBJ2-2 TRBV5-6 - TGTGCCAGCGTGGGCAGGGGACCCGGGGAGCTGTTTTTT CASVGRGPGELFF
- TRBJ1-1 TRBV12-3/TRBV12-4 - TGTGCCAGCACCGTGTGGGGGGCTGAAGCTTTCTTT CASTVWGAEAFF
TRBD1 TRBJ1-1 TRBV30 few TGTGCCTGGAGGGGCGACAGGGGCGCTTTCTTT CAWRGDRGAFF
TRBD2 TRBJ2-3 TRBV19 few TGTGCCAGTAGTATAAGAGCGGGAGGGCTGACAGATACGCAGTATTTT CASSIRAGGLTDTQYF
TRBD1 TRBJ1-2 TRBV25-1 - TGTGCCAGCAGTGGTTGGACAGGCTATGGCTACACCTTC CASSGWTGYGYTF
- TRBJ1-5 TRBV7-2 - TGTGCCAGCAGCTTAGACTCACTTAAGGACGGCAATCAGCCCCAGCATTTT CASSLDSLKDGNQPQHF
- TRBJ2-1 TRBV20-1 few TGCAGTGTTGGACGTGGGAATGAGCAGTTCTTC CSVGRGNEQFF
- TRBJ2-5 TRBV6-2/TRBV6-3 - TGTGCCAGCAGTTATTGGGAGGCCGAGGAGACCCAGTACTTC CASSYWEAEETQYF
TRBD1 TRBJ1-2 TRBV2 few TGTGCCAGCAGGAGGACAGGGAACTATGGCTACACCTTC CASRRTGNYGYTF
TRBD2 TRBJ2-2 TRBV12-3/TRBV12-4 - TGTGCCAGCAGTTTTGGAATGCTAGCGGGAGACGGCACCGGGGAGCTGTTTTTT CASSFGMLAGDGTGELFF
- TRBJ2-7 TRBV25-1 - TGTGCCAGCAGTGAATGGCACATCGGGGTCCGAGAGCAGTACTTC CASSEWHIGVREQYF
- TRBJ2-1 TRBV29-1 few TGCAGCGTTGGGGCCCCAGGGGCCACCAATGAGCAGTTCTTC CSVGAPGATNEQFF
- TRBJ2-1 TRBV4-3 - TGCGCCAGCAGCCAAGATTGGCGGCAGGGGAAGTTCTTC CASSQDWRQGKFF
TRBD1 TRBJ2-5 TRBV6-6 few TGTGCCAGCAGTTACCTGGGACAGGGGGCAGAGACCCAGTACTTC CASSYLGQGAETQYF
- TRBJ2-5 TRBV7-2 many TGTGCCAGCAGCTTCCTTGGGGGAGGAGAGACCCAGTACTTC CASSFLGGGETQYF
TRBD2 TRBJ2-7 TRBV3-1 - TGTGCCAGCAGCCCGGAACCGACTAGCGGGGGCTACGAGCAGTACTTC CASSPEPTSGGYEQYF
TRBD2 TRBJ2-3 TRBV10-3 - TGTGCCATCGCGGGAGGCGCAGATACGCAGTATTTT CAIAGGADTQYF
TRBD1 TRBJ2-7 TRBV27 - TGTGCCAGCAGGATGAAGCCACCGGGACAGGGGATTTACGAGCAGTACTTC CASRMKPPGQGIYEQYF
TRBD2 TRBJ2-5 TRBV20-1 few TGCAGTGCTGGACTAGCGAGGTACCAAGAGACCCAGTACTTC CSAGLARYQETQYF
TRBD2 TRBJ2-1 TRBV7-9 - TGTGCCAGCAGCTACGCCGGGACTAGCTCTAATGAGCAGTTCTTC CASSYAGTSSNEQFF
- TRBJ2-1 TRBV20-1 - TGCAGTGCTAGAGAGAGCCTTGGTGATGAGCAGTTCTTC CSARESLGDEQFF
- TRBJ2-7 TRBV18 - TGTGCCAGCTCACCATCCTCTAGTGTCTACGAGCAGTACTTC CASSPSSSVYEQYF
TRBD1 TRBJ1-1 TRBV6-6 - TGTGCCAGCAGTTACCCGACAGGGACTGAAGCTTTCTTT CASSYPTGTEAFF
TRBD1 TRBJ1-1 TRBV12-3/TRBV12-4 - TGTGCCAGCAACACAGGGGGCGTCGGCACTGAAGCTTTCTTT CASNTGGVGTEAFF
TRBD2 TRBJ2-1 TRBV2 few TGTGCCAGCAGCGATACTAGCGGGGGTCTCTTC CASSDTSGGLF
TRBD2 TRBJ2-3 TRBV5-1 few TGCGCCAGCAGCCTCCTACGGGGGGGTAGCACAGATACGCAGTATTTT CASSLLRGGSTDTQYF
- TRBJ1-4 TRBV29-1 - TGCAGCGTCAACGGTGGGAACGAAAAACTGTTTTTT CSVNGGNEKLFF
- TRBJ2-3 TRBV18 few TGTGCCAGCTCTCAACTTCTTTCTAGCACAGATACGCAGTATTTT CASSQLLSSTDTQYF
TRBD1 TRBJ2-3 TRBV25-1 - TGTGCCAGCAGGGGACAGGTGGTAGATACGCAGTATTTT CASRGQVVDTQYF
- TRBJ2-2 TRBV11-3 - TGTGCCAGCAGGAGGGGGGAGGCGTCCGGGGAGCTGTTTTTT CASRRGEASGELFF
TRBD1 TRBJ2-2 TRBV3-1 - TGTGCCAGCAGCCAATCCGGGACAGGAAAGGGGAACACCGGGGAGCTGTTTTTT CASSQSGTGKGNTGELFF
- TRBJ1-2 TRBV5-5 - TGTGCCAGCAGCCCGGGGGTCTATGGCTACACCTTC CASSPGVYGYTF
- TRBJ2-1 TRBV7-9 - TGTGCCAGCAGCCCTCGGGGGCCCTACAATGAGCAGTTCTTC CASSPRGPYNEQFF
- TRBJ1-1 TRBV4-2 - TGTGCCAGCAGCCAATTACAGGCGTCTGAAGCTTTCTTT CASSQLQASEAFF
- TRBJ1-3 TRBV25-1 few TGTGCCAGCAGTGTGGGTAGCTACTCTGGAAACACCATATATTTT CASSVGSYSGNTIYF
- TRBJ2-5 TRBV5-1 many TGCGCCAGCAGCTTGTATAGCAACCAAGAGACCCAGTACTTC CASSLYSNQETQYF
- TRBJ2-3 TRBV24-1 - TGTGCCACCAGTGACCCCAGGGGAACAGATACGCAGTATTTT CATSDPRGTDTQYF
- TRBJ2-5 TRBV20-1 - TGCAGTGCTAGCCGTTCTGATGAGACCCAGTACTTC CSASRSDETQYF
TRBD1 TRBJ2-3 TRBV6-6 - TGTGCCAGCAGTTACACCCGGACAGGGGCCCCCACAGATACGCAGTATTTT CASSYTRTGAPTDTQYF
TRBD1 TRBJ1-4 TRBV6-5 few TGTGCCAGCAGTGCAATTCCGGGACAGACTTCAACTAATGAAAAACTGTTTTTT CASSAIPGQTSTNEKLFF
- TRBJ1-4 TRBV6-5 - TGTGCCAGCAGTTACTCGCTGGGGAACTCTGAAAAACTGTTTTTT CASSYSLGNSEKLFF